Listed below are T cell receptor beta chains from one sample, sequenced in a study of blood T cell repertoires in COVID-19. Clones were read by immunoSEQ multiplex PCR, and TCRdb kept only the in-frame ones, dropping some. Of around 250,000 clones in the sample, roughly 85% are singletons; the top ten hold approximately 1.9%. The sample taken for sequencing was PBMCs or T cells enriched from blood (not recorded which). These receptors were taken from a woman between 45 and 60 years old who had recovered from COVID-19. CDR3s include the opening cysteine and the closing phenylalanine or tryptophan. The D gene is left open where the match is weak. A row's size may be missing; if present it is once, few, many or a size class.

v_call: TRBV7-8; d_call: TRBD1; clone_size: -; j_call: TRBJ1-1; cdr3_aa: CASSPRQGTIGAFF; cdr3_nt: TGTGCCAGCAGCCCCAGACAGGGAACTATTGGAGCTTTCTTT
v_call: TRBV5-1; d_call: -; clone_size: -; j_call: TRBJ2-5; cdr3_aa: CASSWTVAQETQYF; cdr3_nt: TGCGCCAGCAGTTGGACAGTAGCGCAAGAGACCCAGTACTTC
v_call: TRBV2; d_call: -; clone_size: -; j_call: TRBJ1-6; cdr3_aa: CASSRRGRGVGVRNSPLHF; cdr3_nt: TGTGCCAGCAGCCGACGAGGGAGGGGAGTAGGGGTGAGAAATTCACCCCTCCACTTT
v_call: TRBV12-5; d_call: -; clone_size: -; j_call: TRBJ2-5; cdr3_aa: CASGPPLGTGETQYF; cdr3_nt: TGTGCTAGTGGTCCTCCTCTCGGTACCGGGGAGACCCAGTACTTC
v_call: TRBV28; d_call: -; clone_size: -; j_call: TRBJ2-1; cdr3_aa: CASSIVRSEQFF; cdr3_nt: TGTGCCAGCAGTATTGTAAGGAGTGAGCAGTTCTTC
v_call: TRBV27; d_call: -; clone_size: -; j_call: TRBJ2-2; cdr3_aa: CASSLSRRRGGFDGELFF; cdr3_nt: TGTGCCAGCAGTTTAAGTAGGCGGAGAGGCGGTTTCGACGGGGAGCTGTTTTTT
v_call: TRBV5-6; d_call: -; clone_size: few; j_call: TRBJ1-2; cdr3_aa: CASSSPTEANYGYTF; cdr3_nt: TGTGCCAGCAGCTCCCCGACAGAAGCTAACTATGGCTACACCTTC
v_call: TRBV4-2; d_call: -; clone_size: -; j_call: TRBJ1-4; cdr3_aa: CASSQRGQPNEKLFF; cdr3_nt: TGTGCCAGCAGCCAACGGGGTCAGCCTAATGAAAAACTGTTTTTT
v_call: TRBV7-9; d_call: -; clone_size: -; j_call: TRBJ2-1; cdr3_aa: CASSLVGSDEQFF; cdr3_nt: TGTGCCAGCAGCTTAGTAGGTAGCGATGAGCAGTTCTTC
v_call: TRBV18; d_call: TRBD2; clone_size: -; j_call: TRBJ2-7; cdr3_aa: CASSPQPLEAGVSYEQYF; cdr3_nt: TGTGCCAGCTCACCACAACCTCTGGAAGCGGGAGTGTCGTACGAGCAGTACTTC
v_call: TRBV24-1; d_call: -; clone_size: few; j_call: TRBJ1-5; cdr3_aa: CATTVKSRDSTGPQHF; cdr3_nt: TGTGCCACCACTGTCAAGTCCAGGGACTCAACCGGGCCCCAGCATTTT
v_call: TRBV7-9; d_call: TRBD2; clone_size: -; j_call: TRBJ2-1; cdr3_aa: CASSARLAGDNEQFF; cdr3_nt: TGTGCCAGCAGCGCGAGACTAGCGGGAGACAATGAGCAGTTCTTC
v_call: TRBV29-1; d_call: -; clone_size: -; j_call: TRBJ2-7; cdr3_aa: CSVAPTGYEQYF; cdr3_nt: TGCAGCGTTGCCCCAACCGGCTACGAGCAGTACTTC
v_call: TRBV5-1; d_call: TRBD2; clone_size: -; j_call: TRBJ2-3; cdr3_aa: CASSQREGADTQYF; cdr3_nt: TGCGCCAGCAGTCAGCGGGAGGGCGCAGATACGCAGTATTTT
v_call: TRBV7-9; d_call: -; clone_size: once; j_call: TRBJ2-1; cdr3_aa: CASSLARSLAQGREQFF; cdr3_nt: TGTGCCAGCAGCTTAGCGCGGAGCCTAGCCCAAGGGCGTGAGCAGTTCTTC
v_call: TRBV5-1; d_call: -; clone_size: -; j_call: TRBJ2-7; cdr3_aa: CASSMGYSYEQYF; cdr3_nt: TGCGCCAGCAGCATGGGTTACTCCTACGAGCAGTACTTC
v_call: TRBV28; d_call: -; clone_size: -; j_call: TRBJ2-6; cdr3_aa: CAVDKSGANVLTF; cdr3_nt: TGTGCCGTCGACAAATCTGGGGCCAACGTCCTGACTTTC
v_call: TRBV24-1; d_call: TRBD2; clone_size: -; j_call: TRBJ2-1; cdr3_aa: CATSDLGRGVAGVLDEQFF; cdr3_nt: TGTGCCACCAGTGATTTGGGGAGGGGAGTCGCGGGAGTTTTAGATGAGCAGTTCTTC
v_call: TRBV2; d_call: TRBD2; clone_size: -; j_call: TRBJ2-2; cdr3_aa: CASSGLAGYTGELFF; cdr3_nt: TGTGCCAGCAGTGGTCTAGCGGGGTACACCGGGGAGCTGTTTTTT
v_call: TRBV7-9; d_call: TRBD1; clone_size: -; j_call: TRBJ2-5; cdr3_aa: CASSLGIGQGEETQYF; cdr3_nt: TGTGCCAGCAGCTTAGGTATTGGACAGGGGGAAGAGACCCAGTACTTC
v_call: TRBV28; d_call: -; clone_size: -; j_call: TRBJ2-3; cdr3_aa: CASNRESTDTQYF; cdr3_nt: TGTGCCAGCAACCGAGAGAGCACAGATACGCAGTATTTT
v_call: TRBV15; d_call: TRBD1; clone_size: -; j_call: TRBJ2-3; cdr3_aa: CATSRVTGGADTQYF; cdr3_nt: TGTGCCACCAGCAGAGTTACAGGGGGCGCAGATACGCAGTATTTT
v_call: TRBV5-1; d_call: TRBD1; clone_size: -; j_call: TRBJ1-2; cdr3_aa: CASSWDRDYTF; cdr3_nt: TGCGCCAGCAGCTGGGACAGGGACTACACCTTC
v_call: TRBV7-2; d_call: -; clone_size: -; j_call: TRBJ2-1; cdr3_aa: CASSLGDISYNEQFF; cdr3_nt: TGTGCCAGCAGCTTAGGGGACATCTCCTACAATGAGCAGTTCTTC
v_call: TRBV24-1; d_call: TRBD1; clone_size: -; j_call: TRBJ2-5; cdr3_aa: CATSDGTGAGETQYF; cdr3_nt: TGTGCCACCAGTGATGGGACAGGGGCCGGGGAGACCCAGTACTTC
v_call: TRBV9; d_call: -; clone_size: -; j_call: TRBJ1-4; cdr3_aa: CASSVFWGDEKLFF; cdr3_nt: TGTGCCAGCAGCGTATTTTGGGGGGATGAAAAACTGTTTTTT
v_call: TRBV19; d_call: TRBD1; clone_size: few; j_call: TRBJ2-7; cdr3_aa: CASSMRDRTYEQYF; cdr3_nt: TGTGCCAGTAGTATGAGGGACAGAACCTACGAGCAGTACTTC
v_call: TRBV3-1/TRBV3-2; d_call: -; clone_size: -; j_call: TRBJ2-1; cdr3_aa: CASSLRVNEQFF; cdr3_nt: TGTGCCAGCAGTCTCCGGGTGAATGAGCAGTTCTTC
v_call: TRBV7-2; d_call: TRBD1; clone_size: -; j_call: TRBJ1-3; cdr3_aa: CASSFPTGGAGNTIYF; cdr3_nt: TGTGCCAGCAGCTTCCCGACAGGGGGCGCGGGAAACACCATATATTTT
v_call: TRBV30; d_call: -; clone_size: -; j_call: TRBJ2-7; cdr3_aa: CAWTNGVLGLEQYF; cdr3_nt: TGTGCCTGGACAAACGGCGTTTTGGGACTCGAGCAGTACTTC
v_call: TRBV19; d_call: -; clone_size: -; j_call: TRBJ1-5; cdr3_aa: CASSMPNGGNGNQPQHF; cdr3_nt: TGTGCCAGTAGTATGCCGAATGGGGGGAATGGCAATCAGCCCCAGCATTTT
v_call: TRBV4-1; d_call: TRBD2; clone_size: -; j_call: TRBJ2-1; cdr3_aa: CASSPNPSGRGNEQFF; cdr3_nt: TGCGCCAGCAGCCCCAACCCTAGCGGGAGGGGTAATGAGCAGTTCTTC
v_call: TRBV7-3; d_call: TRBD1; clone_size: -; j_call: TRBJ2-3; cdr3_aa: CASSLNEGARTDTQYF; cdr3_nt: TGTGCCAGCAGCTTAAACGAGGGGGCACGCACAGATACGCAGTATTTT
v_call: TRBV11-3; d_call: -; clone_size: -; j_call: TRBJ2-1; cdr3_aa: CASSLDRSNEQFF; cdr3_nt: TGTGCCAGCAGCTTAGATCGGTCCAATGAGCAGTTCTTC
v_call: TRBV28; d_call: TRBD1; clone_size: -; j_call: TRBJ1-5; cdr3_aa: CASSGTGLNQPQHF; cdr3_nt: TGTGCCAGCTCCGGGACAGGGCTCAATCAGCCCCAGCATTTT
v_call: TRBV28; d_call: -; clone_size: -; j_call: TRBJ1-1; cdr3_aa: CASSSSRGVRLQNTEAFF; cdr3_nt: TGTGCCAGCAGTTCCTCACGGGGAGTCCGTCTTCAAAACACTGAAGCTTTCTTT
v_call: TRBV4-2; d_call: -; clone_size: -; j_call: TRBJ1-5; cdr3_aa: CASTPGGTGLQPQHF; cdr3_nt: TGTGCCAGCACACCCGGAGGAACAGGGCTTCAGCCCCAGCATTTT
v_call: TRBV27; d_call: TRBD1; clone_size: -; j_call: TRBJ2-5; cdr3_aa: CASSPRTGDTQYF; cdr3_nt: TGTGCCAGCAGTCCCCGGACAGGGGACACCCAGTACTTC
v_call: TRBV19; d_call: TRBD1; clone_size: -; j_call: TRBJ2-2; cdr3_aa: CASSADRASTGELFF; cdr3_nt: TGTGCCAGTAGCGCCGACAGGGCAAGCACCGGGGAGCTGTTTTTT
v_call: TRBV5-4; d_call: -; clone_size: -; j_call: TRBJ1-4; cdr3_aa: CASSSSTNEKLFF; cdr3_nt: TGTGCCAGCAGCTCTTCAACTAATGAAAAACTGTTTTTT
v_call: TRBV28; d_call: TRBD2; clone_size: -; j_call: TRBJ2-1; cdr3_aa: CASSLRLAYRFF; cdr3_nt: TGTGCCAGCAGTTTGCGACTAGCTTATCGGTTCTTC
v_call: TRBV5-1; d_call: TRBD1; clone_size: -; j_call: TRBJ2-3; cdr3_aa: CASSLGQGLDTQYF; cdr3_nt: TGCGCCAGCAGCTTAGGACAGGGTCTTGATACGCAGTATTTT